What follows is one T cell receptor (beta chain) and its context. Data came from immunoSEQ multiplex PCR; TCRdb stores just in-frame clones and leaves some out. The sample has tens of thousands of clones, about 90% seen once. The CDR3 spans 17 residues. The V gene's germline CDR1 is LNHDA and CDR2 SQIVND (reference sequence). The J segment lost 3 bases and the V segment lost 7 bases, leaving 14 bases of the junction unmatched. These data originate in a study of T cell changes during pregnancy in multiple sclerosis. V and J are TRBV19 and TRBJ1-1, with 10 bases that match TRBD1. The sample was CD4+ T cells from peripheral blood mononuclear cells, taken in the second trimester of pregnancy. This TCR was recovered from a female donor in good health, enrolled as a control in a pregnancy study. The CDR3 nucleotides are TGTGCCAGTAACGCGGTTTACGGGACAGGGGTTTACACTGAAGCTTTCTTT. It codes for CASNAVYGTGVYTEAFF.